This T cell receptor beta chain comes out of a study of blood T cells in healthy people across ages. Notes on the study in general: Per million T cells, TCR beta diversity dropped roughly linearly as age increased. A conclusive naive versus antigen-experienced comparison was prevented by the unsorted PBMCs.

A second about 7 to 12 cycle PCR used barcoded and J-beta primers. TCRdb reprocessed the 5' RACE reads via MiXCR and lists one record per CDR3 protein. The data hold about 970,000 distinct CDR3 sequences, with roughly 47% observed a single time. Total RNA, at least 6 micrograms per sample, came from PBMCs. Notes on this clonotype: Its antigen remains unidentified.

J lost 3 bases, V lost 10 bases, and 11 bases had no gene match. Germline CDR1 MDHEN, CDR2 SYDVKM. This CDR3 contains 14 residues. What was sequenced was blood. The TCR was taken from a woman aged 55-70 years in good health. The chain is built from TRBV28 and TRBJ2-7; 8 bases match TRBD2. CDR3 sequence (DNA): TGTGCCATCTCATTACTAGCGGATAACTACGAGCAGTACTTC. The encoded protein is CAISLLADNYEQYF.